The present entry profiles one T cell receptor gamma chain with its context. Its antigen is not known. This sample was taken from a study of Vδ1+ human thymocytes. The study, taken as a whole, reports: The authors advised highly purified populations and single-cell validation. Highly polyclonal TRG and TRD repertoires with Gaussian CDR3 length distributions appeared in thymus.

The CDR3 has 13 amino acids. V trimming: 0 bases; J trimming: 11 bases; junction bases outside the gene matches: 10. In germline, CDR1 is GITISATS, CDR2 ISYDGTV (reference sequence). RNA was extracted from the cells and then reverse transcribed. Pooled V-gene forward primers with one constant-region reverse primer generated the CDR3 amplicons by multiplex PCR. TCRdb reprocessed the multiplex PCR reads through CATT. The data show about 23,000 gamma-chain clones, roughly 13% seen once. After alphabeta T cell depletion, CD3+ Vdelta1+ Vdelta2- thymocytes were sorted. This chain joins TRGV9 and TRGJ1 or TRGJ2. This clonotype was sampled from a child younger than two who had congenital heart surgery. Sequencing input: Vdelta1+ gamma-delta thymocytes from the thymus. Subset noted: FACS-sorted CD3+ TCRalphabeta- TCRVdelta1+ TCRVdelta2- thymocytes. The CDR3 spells CALWEVQSGEKLF. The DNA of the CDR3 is TGTGCCTTGTGGGAGGTGCAATCCGGGGAGAAACTCTTT.